Presented here are 3 T cell receptor beta chains from one specimen sequenced in a study of T cell responses to AZD1222 COVID-19 vaccine. The assay was immunoSEQ multiplex PCR, and TCRdb's table has in-frame clones only and misses some. The sample consists of approximately 110,000 clones, less than 90% of them appearing once. Sample: peripheral blood, taken on day 0 of AZD1222 vaccination. The receptors were sampled from an adult in good health.

The J gene is TRBJ2-5, the V gene TRBV6-5; maybe TRBD1 (5 bases). Deletions cut 3 bases from V and 4 bases from J, with 15 bases between. This CDR3 has 15 residues. Germline V gene sequence: CDR1 MNHEY, CDR2 SVGAGI. The DNA for the CDR3 is TGTGCCAGCAGTTATGGGGCAGGCAAAGGAGAGACCCAGTACTTC. As protein: CASSYGAGKGETQYF.

The chain links TRBV19 to TRBJ1-1, with 10 bases that match TRBD1. V lost 10 bases and J lost 3; bases outside the gene matches: 5. In germline, CDR1 is LNHDA, CDR2 SQIVND (reference sequence). The CDR3 has 13 residues. The CDR3 nucleotides are TGTGCCACCTTGACAGGGGGCCACACTGAAGCTTTCTTT. This translates into CATLTGGHTEAFF.

The chain is built from TRBV30 and TRBJ1-6; 10 nucleotides align to TRBD1. The CDR3 runs 15 residues. V dropped 3 bases and J dropped 9; count of bases not matched to a gene: 8. Germline CDR1 GTSNPN, CDR2 SVGIG (reference sequence). The CDR3 spells CAWSPGQGNISPLHF. For the CDR3, the DNA is TGTGCCTGGAGCCCGGGACAGGGGAACATTTCACCCCTCCACTTT.